This TCR beta chain was captured in a study of T cell repertoires in cytomegalovirus infection. Study in general: Matching HLA type and CMV infection were both indicated by public TCR beta signatures.

Overall study results and limits: Pooled public TCR beta family frequency picked out CMV carriers with the relevant HLA. Within the response measured ex vivo, HLA-C-restricted CMV-specific TCR beta clonotypes were dominant.

In this sample, this clonotype turned up a few times. The target antigen is unknown. TCRdb reprocessed the reads with MiXCR, giving one entry per CDR3 protein. The sample comprises around 320,000 distinct CDR3 sequences, 8% to 10% of which are singletons, and around 4% rests with the top ten. This TCR was recovered from a human donor in good health (CMV status not recorded). Some clones in this sample may be carry-over from other donors' samples. The material sequenced was PBMCs.

The CDR3 nucleotides are TGTGCCAGCCAGGGATGGATGGACAATGAGCAGTTCTTC. This encodes CASQGWMDNEQFF. The chain couples TRBV5-4 to TRBJ2-1, with D perhaps matching TRBD1 (5 bases). The CDR3 covers 13 residues. Germline V gene sequence: CDR1 SGHNT, CDR2 YYREEE (reference sequence). Trimming took 7 bases from V and 5 from J, leaving 13 bases between them.